The source of this T cell receptor beta chain is a study of response to subunit inactivated influenza vaccine. Study results and caveats: T cells newly recruited by each seasonal influenza vaccination are few, the authors suggested.

TCRdb recomputed calls from the RT-PCR reads with MiXCR, one row per CDR3 protein. The sample has fewer than 550,000 distinct CDR3 sequences; 25% are singletons. The germline gives CDR1 DFQATT, CDR2 SNEGSKA (reference sequence). The CDR3 covers 13 residues. V lost 2 bases and J 4 bases, leaving 11 bases between the germline ends. There are a few counts of this clonotype. Its antigen is not known. The source material was CD4+ T cells sorted from PBMCs, sampled about 5 days after vaccination. The source of this sequence is a man aged 45-65 years who received an inactivated influenza vaccine. J is TRBJ1-1 and V is TRBV20-1; tentatively, D is TRBD1 (5 bases). The CDR3 reads CSARRRGGTEAFF. As DNA, the CDR3 is TGCAGTGCTAGACGTCGGGGCGGCACTGAAGCTTTCTTT.